Listed here are 7 T cell receptor beta chains from one sample, sequenced in a study of PD-1 blockade in classical Hodgkin lymphoma. Every patient was affected by relapse after autologous stem cell transplantation, while exposure to brentuximab vedotin was not uniform. TCRdb keeps only in-frame clones here, not all; method: immunoSEQ multiplex PCR. The sample contains approximately 160,000 clones, approximately 81% of which appear only once. This specimen was peripheral blood mononuclear cells (PBMCs), taken before the second cycle of nivolumab. The receptors were gathered from a human donor with classical Hodgkin lymphoma.

V and J are TRBV18 and TRBJ2-7; 11 bases are shared with TRBD1. With V trimmed by 6 bases and J by 6 bases, 10 bases remained unmatched. Germline-derived CDR1 and CDR2 are KGHSH and LQKENI. This CDR3 is 15 amino acids long. CDR3 in amino acids: CASSPLDRGHSEQYF. Here the CDR3 DNA reads TGTGCCAGCTCCCCCCTGGACAGGGGGCACTCCGAGCAGTACTTC. Full variable domain (outside the CDR3, taken from reference TRBV18 and TRBJ2-7): NAGVMQNPRHLVRRRGQEARLRCSPMKGHSHVYWYRQLPEEGLKFMVYLQKENIIDESGMPKERFSAEFPKEGPSILRIQQVVRGDSAAYFCASSPLDRGHSEQYFGPGTRLTVT.

The chain is built from TRBV2 and TRBJ1-4, with 8 nucleotides matching TRBD1. The CDR3 totals 15 residues. J gave up 3 bases and V 9 bases, and 9 bases lay outside the gene matches. Germline V lookup: CDR1 SNHLY, CDR2 FYNNEI. CDR3: CASPVGDRPNEKLFF. CDR3 sequence (DNA): TGTGCCAGTCCAGTAGGGGACAGGCCTAATGAAAAACTGTTTTTT.

This clone has just a few counts. The CDR3 region has the DNA TGTGCCAGCAGCTTAGCGCTACAGCAGCCCCAGCATTTT. It translates to CASSLALQQPQHF. This chain links TRBV7-8 with TRBJ1-5; D remains ambiguous. V was trimmed by 0 bases and J by 7 bases, leaving 7 bases between them. This CDR3 has 13 residues. Germline CDR1 and CDR2: SGHVS and FQNEAQ. The full variable domain, with the rest looked up from reference TRBV7-8 and TRBJ1-5, is GAGVSQSPRYKVAKRGQDVALRCDPISGHVSLFWYQQALGQGPEFLTYFQNEAQLDKSGLPSDRFFAERPEGSVSTLKIQRTQQEDSAVYLCASSLALQQPQHFGDGTRLSIL.

The chain joins TRBV10-3 to TRBJ2-3; D unclear. CDR3 length equals 12 residues. Per germline, CDR1 ENHRY and CDR2 SYGVKD. V lost 1 base and J lost 5, with 4 bases in between. In DNA, the CDR3 is TGTGCCATCAGTGAGTTTTTAGATACGCAGTATTTT. It yields the protein CAISEFLDTQYF.

The CDR3 region is CASSGGDPYRAVAKNIQYF. The CDR3 DNA sequence: TGTGCCAGCAGTGGTGGGGACCCATACAGGGCCGTAGCCAAAAACATTCAGTACTTC. The J gene is TRBJ2-4, the V gene TRBV2, with D possibly being TRBD1 (6 bases). The CDR3 length is 19 residues. The V gene's germline CDR1 is SNHLY and CDR2 FYNNEI. Trimming cost V 4 bases and J 0 bases, with 22 bases left between them.

V usage is TRBV30 and J usage is TRBJ1-1, with D possibly being TRBD1 (6 bases). Germline V CDR1 and CDR2: GTSNPN, SVGIG (reference sequence). This CDR3 has 15 amino acids. The ends were cut back, 0 bases at V and 4 bases at J, with 15 bases in the middle. This chain's CDR3 is CAWSVLGQRATEAFF. The DNA for the CDR3 is TGTGCCTGGAGTGTACTGGGACAAAGGGCCACTGAAGCTTTCTTT.

This chain joins TRBV19 and TRBJ2-7; D unresolved. The CDR3 has 14 residues. Germline CDR1 reads LNHDA; CDR2 reads SQIVND (reference sequence). V was shortened by 3 bases and J by 1 base, with 10 bases between the two germline ends. CDR3 region: CASSILQSSYEQYF. CDR3 nucleotides: TGTGCCAGTAGTATCCTACAATCTTCCTACGAGCAGTACTTC.